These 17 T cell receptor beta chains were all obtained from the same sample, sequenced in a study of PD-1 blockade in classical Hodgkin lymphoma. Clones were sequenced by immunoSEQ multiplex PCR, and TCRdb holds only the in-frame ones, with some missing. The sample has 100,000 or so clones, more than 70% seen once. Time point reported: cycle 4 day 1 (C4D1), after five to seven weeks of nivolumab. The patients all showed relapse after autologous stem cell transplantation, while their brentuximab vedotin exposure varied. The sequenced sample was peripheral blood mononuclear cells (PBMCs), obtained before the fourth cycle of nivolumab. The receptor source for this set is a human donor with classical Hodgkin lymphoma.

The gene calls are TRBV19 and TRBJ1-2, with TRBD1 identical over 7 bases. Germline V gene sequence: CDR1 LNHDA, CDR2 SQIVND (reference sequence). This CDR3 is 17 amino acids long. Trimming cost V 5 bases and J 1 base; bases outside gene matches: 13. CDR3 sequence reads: CASSPATGLQRNYGYTF. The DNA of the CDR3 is TGTGCCAGTAGTCCGGCGACAGGGCTGCAACGTAACTATGGCTACACCTTC.

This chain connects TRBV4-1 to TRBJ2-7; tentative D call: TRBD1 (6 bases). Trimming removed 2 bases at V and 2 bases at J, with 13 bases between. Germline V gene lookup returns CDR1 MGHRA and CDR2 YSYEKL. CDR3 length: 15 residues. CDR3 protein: CASSQTTGNPYEQYF. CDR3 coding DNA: TGCGCCAGCAGCCAAACGACAGGAAACCCCTACGAGCAGTACTTC.

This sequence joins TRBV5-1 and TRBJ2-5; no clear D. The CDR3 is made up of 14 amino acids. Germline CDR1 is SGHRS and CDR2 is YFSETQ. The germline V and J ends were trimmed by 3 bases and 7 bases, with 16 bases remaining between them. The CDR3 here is CASSSDPGTGTQYF. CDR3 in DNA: TGCGCCAGCAGCTCGGACCCAGGAACTGGGACCCAGTACTTC.

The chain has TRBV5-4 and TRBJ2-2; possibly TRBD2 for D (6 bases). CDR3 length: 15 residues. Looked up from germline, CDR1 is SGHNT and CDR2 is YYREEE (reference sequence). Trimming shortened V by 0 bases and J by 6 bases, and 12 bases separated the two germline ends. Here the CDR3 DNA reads TGTGCCAGCAGCTTGGAGAGGGGAGGAGCCGGGGAGCTGTTTTTT. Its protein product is CASSLERGGAGELFF.

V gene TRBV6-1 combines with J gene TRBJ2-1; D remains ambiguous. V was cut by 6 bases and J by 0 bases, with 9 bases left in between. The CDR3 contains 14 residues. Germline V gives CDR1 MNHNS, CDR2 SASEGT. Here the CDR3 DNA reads TGTGCCAGCAGGAGCGTGTACTCCTACAATGAGCAGTTCTTC. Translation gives CASRSVYSYNEQFF.

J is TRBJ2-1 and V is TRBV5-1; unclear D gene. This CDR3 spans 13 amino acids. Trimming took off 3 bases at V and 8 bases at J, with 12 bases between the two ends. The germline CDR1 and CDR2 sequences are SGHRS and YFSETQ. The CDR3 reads CASSSPLADEQFF. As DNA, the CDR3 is TGCGCCAGCAGCTCTCCCTTGGCTGATGAGCAGTTCTTC.

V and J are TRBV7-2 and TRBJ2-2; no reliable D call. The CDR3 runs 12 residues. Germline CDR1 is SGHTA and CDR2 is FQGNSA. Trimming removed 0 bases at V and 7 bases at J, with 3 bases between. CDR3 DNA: TGTGCCAGCAGCTTAGCTGGCGGGGAGCTGTTTTTT. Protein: CASSLAGGELFF.

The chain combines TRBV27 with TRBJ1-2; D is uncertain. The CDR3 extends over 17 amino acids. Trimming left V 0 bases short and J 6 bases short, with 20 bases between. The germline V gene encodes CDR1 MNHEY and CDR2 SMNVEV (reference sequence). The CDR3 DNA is TGTGCCAGCAGTTTATCCGGCGCGGCAGGTGGAAGGGATGGCTACACCTTC. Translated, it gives CASSLSGAAGGRDGYTF.

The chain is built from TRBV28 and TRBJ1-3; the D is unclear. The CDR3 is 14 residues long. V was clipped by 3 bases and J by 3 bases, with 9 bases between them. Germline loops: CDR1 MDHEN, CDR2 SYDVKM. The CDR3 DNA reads TGTGCCAGCAGTTTCCCCGGAGGTGGAAACACCATATATTTT. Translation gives CASSFPGGGNTIYF.

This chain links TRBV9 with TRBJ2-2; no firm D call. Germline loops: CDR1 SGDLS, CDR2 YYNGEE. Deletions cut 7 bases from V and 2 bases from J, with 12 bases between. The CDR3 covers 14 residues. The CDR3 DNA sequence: TGTGCCAGCCGGAATCAGATTAACACCGGGGAGCTGTTTTTT. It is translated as CASRNQINTGELFF.

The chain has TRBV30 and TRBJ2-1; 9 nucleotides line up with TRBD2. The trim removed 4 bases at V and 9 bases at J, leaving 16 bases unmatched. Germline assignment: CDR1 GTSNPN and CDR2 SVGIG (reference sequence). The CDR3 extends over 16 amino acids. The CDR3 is CAWNPKRAGGPGEQFF. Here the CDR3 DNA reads TGTGCCTGGAACCCAAAACGGGCGGGAGGGCCCGGTGAGCAGTTCTTC.

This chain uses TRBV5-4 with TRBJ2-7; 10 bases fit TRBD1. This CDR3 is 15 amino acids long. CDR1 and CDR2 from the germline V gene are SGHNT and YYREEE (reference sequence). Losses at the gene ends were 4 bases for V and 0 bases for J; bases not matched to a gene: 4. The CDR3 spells CASSPRTGGSYEQYF. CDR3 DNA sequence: TGTGCCAGCAGCCCTAGGACAGGGGGCTCCTACGAGCAGTACTTC. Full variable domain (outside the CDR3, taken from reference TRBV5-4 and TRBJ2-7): ETGVTQSPTHLIKTRGQQVTLRCSSQSGHNTVSWYQQALGQGPQFIFQYYREEENGRGNFPPRFSGLQFPNYSSELNVNALELDDSALYLCASSPRTGGSYEQYFGPGTRLTVT.

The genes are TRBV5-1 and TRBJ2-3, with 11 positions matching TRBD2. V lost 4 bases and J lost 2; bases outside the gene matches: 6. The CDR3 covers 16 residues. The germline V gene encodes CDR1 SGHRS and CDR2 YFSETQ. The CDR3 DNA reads TGCGCCAGCAGCCCGGGACTAGCGGCTGACACAGATACGCAGTATTTT. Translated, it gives CASSPGLAADTDTQYF.

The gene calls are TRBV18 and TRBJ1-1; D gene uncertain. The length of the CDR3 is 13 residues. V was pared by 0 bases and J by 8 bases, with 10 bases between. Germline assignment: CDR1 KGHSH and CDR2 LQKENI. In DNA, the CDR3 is TGTGCCAGCTCACCACCGGATCTAGCCGAAGCTTTCTTT. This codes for CASSPPDLAEAFF.

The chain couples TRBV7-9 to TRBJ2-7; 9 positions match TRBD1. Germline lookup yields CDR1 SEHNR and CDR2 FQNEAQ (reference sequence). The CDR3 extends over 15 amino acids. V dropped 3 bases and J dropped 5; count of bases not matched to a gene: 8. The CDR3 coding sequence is TGTGCCAGCAGCTTCGGACAGGGGATGGGACACGAGCAGTACTTC. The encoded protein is CASSFGQGMGHEQYF.

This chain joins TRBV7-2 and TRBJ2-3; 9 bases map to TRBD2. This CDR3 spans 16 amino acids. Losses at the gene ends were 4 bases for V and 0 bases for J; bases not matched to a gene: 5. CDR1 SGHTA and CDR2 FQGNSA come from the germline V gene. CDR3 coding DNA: TGTGCCAGCAGCTCGAAGACTAGCGGAAGCACAGATACGCAGTATTTT. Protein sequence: CASSSKTSGSTDTQYF.

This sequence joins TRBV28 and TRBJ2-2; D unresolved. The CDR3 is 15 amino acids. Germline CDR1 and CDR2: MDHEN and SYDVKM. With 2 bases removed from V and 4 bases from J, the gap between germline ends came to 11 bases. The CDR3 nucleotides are TGTGCCAGCAGTTTAGAGGTCAGAATCACCGGGGAGCTGTTTTTT. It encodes CASSLEVRITGELFF.